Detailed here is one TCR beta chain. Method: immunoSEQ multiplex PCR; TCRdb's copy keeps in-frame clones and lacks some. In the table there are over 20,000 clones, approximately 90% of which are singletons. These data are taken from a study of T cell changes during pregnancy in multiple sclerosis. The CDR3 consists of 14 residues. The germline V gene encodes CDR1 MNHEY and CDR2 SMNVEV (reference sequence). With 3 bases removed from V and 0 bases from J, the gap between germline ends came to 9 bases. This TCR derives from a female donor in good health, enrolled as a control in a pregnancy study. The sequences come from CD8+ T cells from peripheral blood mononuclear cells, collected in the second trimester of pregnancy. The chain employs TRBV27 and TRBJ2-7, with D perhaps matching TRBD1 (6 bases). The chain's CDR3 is CASSFTGTSYEQYF. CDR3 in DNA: TGTGCCAGCAGTTTTACAGGGACCTCCTACGAGCAGTACTTC.